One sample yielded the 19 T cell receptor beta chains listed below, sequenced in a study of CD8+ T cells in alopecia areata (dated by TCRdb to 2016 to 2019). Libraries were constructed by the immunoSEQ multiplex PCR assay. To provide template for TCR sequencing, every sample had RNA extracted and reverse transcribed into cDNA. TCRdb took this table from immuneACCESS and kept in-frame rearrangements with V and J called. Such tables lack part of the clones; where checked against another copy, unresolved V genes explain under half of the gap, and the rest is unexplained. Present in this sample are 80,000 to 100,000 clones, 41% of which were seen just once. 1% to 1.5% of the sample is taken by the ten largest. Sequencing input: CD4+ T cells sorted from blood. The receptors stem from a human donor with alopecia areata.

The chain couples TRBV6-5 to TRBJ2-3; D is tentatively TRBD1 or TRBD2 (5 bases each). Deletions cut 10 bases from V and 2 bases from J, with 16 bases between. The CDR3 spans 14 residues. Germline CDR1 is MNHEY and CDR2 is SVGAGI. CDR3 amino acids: CATGTDLTTDTQYF. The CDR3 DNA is TGTGCCACTGGGACCGATCTTACCACAGATACGCAGTATTTT.

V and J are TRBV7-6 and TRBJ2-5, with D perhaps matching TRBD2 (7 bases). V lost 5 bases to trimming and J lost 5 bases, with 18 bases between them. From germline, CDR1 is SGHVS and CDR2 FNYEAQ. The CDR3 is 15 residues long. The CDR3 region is CASSASGGRWETQYF. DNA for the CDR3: TGTGCCAGCAGCGCGTCCGGGGGGCGCTGGGAGACCCAGTACTTC.

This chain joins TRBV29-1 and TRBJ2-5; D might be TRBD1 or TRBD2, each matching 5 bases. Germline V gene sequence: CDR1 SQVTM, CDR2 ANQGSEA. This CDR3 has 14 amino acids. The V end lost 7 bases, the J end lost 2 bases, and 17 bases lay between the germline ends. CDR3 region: CSAQARDGQETQYF. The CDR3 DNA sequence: TGCAGCGCCCAAGCTCGGGACGGACAAGAGACCCAGTACTTC.

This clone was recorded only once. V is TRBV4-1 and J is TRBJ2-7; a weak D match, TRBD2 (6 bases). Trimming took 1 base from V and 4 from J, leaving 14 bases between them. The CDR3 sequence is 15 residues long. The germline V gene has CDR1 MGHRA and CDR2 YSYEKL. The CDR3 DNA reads TGCGCCAGCAGCCAAGTGAGCGGGCAGCGATACGAGCAGTACTTC. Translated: CASSQVSGQRYEQYF.

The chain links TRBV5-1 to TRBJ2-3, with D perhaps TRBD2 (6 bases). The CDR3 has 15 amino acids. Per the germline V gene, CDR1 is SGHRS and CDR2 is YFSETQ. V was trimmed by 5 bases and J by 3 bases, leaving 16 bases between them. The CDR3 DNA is TGCGCCAGCAGATCTCGGCGGGAAAAGACAGATACGCAGTATTTT. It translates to CASRSRREKTDTQYF.

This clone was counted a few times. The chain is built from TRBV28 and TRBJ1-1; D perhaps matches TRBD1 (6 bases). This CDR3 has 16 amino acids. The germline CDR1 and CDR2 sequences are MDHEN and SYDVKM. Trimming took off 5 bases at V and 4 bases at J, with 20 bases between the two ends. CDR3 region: CASSPTLGAEGTEAFF. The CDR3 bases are TGTGCCAGCAGTCCGACGTTGGGGGCCGAGGGCACTGAAGCTTTCTTT.

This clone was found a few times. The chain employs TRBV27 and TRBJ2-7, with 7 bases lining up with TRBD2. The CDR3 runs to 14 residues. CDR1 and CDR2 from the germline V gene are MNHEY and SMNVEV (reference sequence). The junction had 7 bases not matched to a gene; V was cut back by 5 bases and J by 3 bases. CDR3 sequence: CASSPTSANYEQYF. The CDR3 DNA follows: TGTGCCAGCAGTCCAACTAGCGCGAACTACGAGCAGTACTTC.

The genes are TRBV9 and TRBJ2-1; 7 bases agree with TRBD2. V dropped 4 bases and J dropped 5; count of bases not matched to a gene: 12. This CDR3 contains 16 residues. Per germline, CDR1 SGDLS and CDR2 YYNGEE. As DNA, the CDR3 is TGTGCCAGCAGCCCCAAAGGGAGGGGAGGAGACAATGAGCAGTTCTTC. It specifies CASSPKGRGGDNEQFF. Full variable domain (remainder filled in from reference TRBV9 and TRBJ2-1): DSGVTQTPKHLITATGQRVTLRCSPRSGDLSVYWYQQSLDQGLQFLIQYYNGEERAKGNILERFSAQQFPDLHSELNLSSLELGDSALYFCASSPKGRGGDNEQFFGPGTRLTVL.

The CDR3 loop reads CASSLRADSKNIQYF. CDR3 DNA: TGCGCCAGCAGCTTGAGAGCGGACAGCAAGAACATTCAGTACTTC. The rearrangement joins TRBV5-1 to TRBJ2-4, with D perhaps matching TRBD1 (6 bases). V lost 1 base, J lost 7 bases, and 15 bases lay in between. This CDR3 region has 15 residues. Looked up from germline, CDR1 is SGHRS and CDR2 is YFSETQ. The full variable domain, rest sourced from reference TRBV5-1 and TRBJ2-4, is KAGVTQTPRYLIKTRGQQVTLSCSPISGHRSVSWYQQTPGQGLQFLFEYFSETQRNKGNFPGRFSGRQFSNSRSEMNVSTLELGDSALYLCASSLRADSKNIQYFGAGTRLSVL.

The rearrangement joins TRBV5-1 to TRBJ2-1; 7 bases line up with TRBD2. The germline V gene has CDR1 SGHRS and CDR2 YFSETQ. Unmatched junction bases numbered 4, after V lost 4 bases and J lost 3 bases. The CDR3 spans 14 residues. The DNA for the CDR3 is TGCGCCAGCAGCGGGCTAGCGGTCTACAATGAGCAGTTCTTC. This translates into CASSGLAVYNEQFF. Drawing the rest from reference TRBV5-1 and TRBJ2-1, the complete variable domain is KAGVTQTPRYLIKTRGQQVTLSCSPISGHRSVSWYQQTPGQGLQFLFEYFSETQRNKGNFPGRFSGRQFSNSRSEMNVSTLELGDSALYLCASSGLAVYNEQFFGPGTRLTVL.

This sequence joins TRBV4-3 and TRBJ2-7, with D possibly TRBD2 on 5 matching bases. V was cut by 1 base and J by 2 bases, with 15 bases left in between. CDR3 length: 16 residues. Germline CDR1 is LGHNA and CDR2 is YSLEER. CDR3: CASSQGEGLNPYEQYF. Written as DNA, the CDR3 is TGCGCCAGCAGCCAAGGAGAGGGCTTAAACCCCTACGAGCAGTACTTC.

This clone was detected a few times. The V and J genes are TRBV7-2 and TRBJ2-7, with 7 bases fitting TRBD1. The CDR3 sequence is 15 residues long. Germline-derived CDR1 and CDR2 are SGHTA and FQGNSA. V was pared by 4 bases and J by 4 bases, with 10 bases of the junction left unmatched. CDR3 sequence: CASSSTTGPQYEQYF. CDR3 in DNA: TGTGCCAGCAGCTCAACGACAGGGCCCCAGTACGAGCAGTACTTC.

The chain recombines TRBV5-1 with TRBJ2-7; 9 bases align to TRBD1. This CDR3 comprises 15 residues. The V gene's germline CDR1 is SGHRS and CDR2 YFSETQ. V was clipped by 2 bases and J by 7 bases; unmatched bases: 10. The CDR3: CASSFTRTGEEEQYF. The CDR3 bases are TGCGCCAGCAGCTTTACTCGGACAGGGGAGGAGGAGCAGTACTTC. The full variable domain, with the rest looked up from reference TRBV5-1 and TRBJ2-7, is KAGVTQTPRYLIKTRGQQVTLSCSPISGHRSVSWYQQTPGQGLQFLFEYFSETQRNKGNFPGRFSGRQFSNSRSEMNVSTLELGDSALYLCASSFTRTGEEEQYFGPGTRLTVT.

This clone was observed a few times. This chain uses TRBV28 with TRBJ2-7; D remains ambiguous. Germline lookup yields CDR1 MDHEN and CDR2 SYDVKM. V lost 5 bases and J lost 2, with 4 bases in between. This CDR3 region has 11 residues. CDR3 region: CASSPTYEQYF. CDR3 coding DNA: TGTGCCAGCAGTCCAACCTACGAGCAGTACTTC.

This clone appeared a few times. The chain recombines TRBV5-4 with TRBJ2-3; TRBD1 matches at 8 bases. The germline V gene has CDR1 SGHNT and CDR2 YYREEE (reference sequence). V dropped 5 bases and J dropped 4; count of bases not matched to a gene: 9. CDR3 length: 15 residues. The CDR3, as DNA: TGTGCCAGCAGTCGGGACAGGTCTAGCGCAGATACGCAGTATTTT. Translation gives CASSRDRSSADTQYF. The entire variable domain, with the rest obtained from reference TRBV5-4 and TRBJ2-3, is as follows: ETGVTQSPTHLIKTRGQQVTLRCSSQSGHNTVSWYQQALGQGPQFIFQYYREEENGRGNFPPRFSGLQFPNYSSELNVNALELDDSALYLCASSRDRSSADTQYFGPGTRLTVL.

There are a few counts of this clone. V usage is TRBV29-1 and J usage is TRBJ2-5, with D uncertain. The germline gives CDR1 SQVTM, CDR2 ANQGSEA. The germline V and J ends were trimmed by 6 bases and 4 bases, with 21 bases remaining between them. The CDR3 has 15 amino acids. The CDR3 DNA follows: TGCAGCGTCCCCAAAGCAGGTCTCGGTATAGAGACCCAGTACTTC. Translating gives CSVPKAGLGIETQYF.

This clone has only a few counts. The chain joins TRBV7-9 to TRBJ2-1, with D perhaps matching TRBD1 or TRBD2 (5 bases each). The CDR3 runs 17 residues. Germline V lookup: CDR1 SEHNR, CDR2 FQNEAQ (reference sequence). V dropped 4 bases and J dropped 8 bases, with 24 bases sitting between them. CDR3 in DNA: TGTGCCAGCAGCTCTTCGAGTAAAGGGGCTAGCATATATGAGCAGTTCTTC. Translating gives CASSSSSKGASIYEQFF.

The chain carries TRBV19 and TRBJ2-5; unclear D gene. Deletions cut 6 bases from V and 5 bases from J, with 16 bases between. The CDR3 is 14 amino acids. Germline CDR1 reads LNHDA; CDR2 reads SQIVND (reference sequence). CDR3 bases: TGTGCCAGTAGAGATCGTGGGGTCATGGAGACCCAGTACTTC. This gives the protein CASRDRGVMETQYF.

CDR3 nucleotides: TGCAGTGCTAGTAGGACAGACGAGCAGTACTTC. This translates into CSASRTDEQYF. The rearrangement joins TRBV20-1 to TRBJ2-7, with a possible D match to TRBD1 (6 bases). The CDR3 sequence is 11 residues long. CDR1 DFQATT and CDR2 SNEGSKA come from the germline V gene (reference sequence). Between the trimmed V and J ends, which lost 3 bases and 5 bases, there was a span of 8 bases.